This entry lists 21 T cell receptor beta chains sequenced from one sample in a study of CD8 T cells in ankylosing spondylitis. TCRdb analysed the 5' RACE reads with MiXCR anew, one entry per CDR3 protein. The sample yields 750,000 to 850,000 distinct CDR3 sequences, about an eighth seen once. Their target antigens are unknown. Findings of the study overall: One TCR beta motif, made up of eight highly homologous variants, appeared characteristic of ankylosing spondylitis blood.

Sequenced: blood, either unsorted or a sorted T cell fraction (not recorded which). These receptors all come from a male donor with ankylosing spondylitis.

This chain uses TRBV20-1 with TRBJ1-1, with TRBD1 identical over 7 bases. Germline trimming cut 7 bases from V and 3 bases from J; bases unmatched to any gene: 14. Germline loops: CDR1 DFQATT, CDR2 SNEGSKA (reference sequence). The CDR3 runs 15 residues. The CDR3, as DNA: TGCAGTGGAAAAGGGGGCCCCAAGGGGGACACTGAAGCTTTCTTT. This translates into CSGKGGPKGDTEAFF.

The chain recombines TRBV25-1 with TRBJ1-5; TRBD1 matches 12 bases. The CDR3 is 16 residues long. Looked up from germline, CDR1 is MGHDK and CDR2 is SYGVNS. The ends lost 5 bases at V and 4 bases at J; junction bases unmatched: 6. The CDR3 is CASSPLGQGANQPQHF. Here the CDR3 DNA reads TGTGCCAGCAGTCCGCTGGGACAGGGGGCTAATCAGCCCCAGCATTTT. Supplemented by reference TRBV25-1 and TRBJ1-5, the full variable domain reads EADIYQTPRYLVIGTGKKITLECSQTMGHDKMYWYQQDPGMELHLIHYSYGVNSTEKGDLSSESTVSRIRTEHFPLTLESARPSHTSQYLCASSPLGQGANQPQHFGDGTRLSIL.

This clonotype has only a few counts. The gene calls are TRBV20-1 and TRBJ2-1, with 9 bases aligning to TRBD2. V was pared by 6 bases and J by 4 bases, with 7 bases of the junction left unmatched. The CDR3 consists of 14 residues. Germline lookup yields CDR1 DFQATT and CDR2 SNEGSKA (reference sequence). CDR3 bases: TGCAGTGCCTCTAGCGGGGCCATATACAATGAGCAGTTCTTC. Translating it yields CSASSGAIYNEQFF.

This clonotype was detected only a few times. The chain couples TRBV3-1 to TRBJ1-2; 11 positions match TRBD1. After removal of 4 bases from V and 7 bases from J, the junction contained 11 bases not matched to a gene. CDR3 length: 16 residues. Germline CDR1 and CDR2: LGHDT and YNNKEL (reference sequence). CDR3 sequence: CASSPAGDRGLFGYTF. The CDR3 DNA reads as TGTGCCAGCAGCCCCGCGGGGGACAGGGGGTTGTTTGGCTACACCTTC.

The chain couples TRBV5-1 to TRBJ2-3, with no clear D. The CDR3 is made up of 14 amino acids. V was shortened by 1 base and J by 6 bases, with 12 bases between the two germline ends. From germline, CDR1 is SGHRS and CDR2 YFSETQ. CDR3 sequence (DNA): TGCGCCAGCAGCTTGATCGGAATAGGGGATACGCAGTATTTT. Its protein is CASSLIGIGDTQYF.

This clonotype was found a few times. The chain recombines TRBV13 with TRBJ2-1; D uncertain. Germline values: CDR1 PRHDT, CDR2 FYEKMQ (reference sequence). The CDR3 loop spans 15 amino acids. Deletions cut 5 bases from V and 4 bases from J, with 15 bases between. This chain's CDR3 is CASSVNGPLYNEQFF. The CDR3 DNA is TGTGCCAGCAGCGTTAATGGTCCCCTGTACAATGAGCAGTTCTTC.

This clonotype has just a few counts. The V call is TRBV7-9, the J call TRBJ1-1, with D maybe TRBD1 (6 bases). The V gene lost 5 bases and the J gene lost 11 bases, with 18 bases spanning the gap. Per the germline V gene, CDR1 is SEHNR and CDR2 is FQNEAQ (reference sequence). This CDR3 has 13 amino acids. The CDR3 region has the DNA TGTGCCAGCAGCCTGGGACATTTCACTGGGGCTTTCTTT. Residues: CASSLGHFTGAFF. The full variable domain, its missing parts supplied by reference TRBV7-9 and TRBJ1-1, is DTGVSQNPRHKITKRGQNVTFRCDPISEHNRLYWYRQTLGQGPEFLTYFQNEAQLEKSRLLSDRFSAERPKGSFSTLEIQRTEQGDSAMYLCASSLGHFTGAFFGQGTRLTVV.

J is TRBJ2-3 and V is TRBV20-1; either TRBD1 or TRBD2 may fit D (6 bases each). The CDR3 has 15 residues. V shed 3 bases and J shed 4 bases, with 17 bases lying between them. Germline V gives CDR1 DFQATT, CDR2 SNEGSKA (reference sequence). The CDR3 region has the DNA TGCAGTGCTAGGGTGAAGGGGGGCGCAGCAGATACGCAGTATTTT. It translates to CSARVKGGAADTQYF.

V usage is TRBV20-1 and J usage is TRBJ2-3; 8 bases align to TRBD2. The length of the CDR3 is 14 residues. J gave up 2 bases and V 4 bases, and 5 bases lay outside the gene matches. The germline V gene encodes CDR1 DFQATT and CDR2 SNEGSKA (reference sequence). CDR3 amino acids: CSAKKTSDTDTQYF. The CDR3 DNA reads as TGCAGTGCTAAGAAGACTAGCGACACAGATACGCAGTATTTT.

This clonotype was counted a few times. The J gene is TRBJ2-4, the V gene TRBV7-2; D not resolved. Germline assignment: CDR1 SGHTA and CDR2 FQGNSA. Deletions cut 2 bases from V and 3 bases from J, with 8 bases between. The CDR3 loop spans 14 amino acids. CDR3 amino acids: CASSLLWVKNIQYF. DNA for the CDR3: TGTGCCAGCAGCTTACTATGGGTCAAAAACATTCAGTACTTC.

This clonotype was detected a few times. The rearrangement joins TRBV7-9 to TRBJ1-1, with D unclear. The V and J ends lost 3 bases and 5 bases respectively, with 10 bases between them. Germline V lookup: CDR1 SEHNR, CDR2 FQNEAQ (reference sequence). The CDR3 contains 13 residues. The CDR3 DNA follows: TGTGCCAGCAGCTTGGCAGAGGAGACTGAAGCTTTCTTT. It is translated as CASSLAEETEAFF.

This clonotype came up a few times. The CDR3 coding sequence is TGCAGTGCTAGATCCCCGTTCCTGTCCTATAATTCACCCCTCCACTTT. Its translation: CSARSPFLSYNSPLHF. The rearrangement uses TRBV20-1 and TRBJ1-6; D is ambiguous. Trimming stripped 2 bases from V and 1 base from J, with 12 bases between. The germline V gene has CDR1 DFQATT and CDR2 SNEGSKA (reference sequence). The CDR3 sequence is 16 residues long.

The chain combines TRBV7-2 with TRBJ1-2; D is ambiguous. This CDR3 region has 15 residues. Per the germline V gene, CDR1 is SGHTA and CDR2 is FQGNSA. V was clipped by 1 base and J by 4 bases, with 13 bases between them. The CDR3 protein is CASSLGGRVAYGYTF. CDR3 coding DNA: TGTGCCAGCAGCTTAGGAGGACGGGTTGCCTATGGCTACACCTTC.

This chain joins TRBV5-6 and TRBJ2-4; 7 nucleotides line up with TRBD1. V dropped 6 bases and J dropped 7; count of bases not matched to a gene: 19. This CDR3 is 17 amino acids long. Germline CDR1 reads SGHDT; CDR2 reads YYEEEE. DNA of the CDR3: TGTGCCAGCACCGAGATGGACAGGAGGATACGTGGGAACATTCAGTACTTC. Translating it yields CASTEMDRRIRGNIQYF.

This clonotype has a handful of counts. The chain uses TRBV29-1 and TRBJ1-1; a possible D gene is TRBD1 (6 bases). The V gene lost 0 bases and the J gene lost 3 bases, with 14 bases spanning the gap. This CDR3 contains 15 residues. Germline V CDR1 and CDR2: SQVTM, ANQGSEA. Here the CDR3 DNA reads TGCAGCGTTGAAGATCGGGGGGCCGGGGACACTGAAGCTTTCTTT. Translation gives CSVEDRGAGDTEAFF.

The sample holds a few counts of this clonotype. CDR3 sequence reads: CASSPGTRGTAEAFF. The DNA of the CDR3 is TGTGCCAGCTCACCCGGGACAAGGGGGACCGCTGAAGCTTTCTTT. The chain links TRBV18 to TRBJ1-1; possibly TRBD1 for D (6 bases). V was pared by 3 bases and J by 6 bases, with 17 bases between. CDR1 KGHSH and CDR2 LQKENI come from the germline V gene. The CDR3 consists of 15 residues.

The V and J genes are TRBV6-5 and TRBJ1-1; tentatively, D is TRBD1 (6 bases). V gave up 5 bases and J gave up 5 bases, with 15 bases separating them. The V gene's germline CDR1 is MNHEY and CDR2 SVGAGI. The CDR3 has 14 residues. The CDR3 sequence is CASSNPDRETEAFF. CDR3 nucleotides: TGTGCCAGCAGTAACCCGGACAGAGAAACTGAAGCTTTCTTT.

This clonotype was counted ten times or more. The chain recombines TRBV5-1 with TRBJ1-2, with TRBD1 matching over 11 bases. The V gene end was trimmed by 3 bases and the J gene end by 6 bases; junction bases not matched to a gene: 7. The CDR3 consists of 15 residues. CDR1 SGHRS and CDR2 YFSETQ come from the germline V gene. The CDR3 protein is CASSSRTGGADGYTF. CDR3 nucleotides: TGCGCCAGCAGCTCACGGACAGGGGGCGCCGATGGCTACACCTTC.

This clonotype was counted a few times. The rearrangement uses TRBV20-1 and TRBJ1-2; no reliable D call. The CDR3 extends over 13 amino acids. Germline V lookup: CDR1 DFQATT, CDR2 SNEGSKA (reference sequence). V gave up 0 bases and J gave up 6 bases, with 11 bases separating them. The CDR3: CSARDPGRNGYTF. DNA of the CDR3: TGCAGTGCTAGAGATCCGGGTCGGAATGGCTACACCTTC.

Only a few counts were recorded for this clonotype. The DNA of the CDR3 is TGCAGTGCAGCGAGAGGGGGACGCGGAGTGGCTTTCTTT. This encodes CSAARGGRGVAFF. This chain uses TRBV20-1 with TRBJ1-1; D may be TRBD1 (6 bases). There are 13 residues in the CDR3. Germline V gene data show CDR1 as DFQATT and CDR2 as SNEGSKA (reference sequence). V shed 6 bases and J shed 11 bases, with 22 bases lying between them.

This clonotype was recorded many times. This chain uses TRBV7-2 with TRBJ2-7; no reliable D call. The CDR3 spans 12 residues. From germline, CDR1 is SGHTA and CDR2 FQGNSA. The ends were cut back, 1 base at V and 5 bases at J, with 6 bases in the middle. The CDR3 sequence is CASSLDWDEQYF. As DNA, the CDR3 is TGTGCCAGCAGCTTAGATTGGGACGAGCAGTACTTC.